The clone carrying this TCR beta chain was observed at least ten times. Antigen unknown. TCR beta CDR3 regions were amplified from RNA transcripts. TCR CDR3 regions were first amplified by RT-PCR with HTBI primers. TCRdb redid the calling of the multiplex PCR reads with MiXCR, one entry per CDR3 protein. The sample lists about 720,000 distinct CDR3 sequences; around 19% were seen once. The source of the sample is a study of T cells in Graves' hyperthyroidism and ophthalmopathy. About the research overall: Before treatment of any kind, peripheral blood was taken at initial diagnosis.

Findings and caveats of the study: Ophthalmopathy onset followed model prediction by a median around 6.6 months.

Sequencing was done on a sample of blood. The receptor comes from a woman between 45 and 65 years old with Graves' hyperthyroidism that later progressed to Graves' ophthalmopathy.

The CDR3 bases are TGTGCCTGGAGCGGGGACTCTAACACCGGGGAGCTGTTTTTT. Protein: CAWSGDSNTGELFF. The chain links TRBV30 to TRBJ2-2, with D perhaps matching TRBD2 (6 bases). The V end lost 3 bases, the J end lost 2 bases, and 10 bases lay between the germline ends. Per germline, CDR1 GTSNPN and CDR2 SVGIG (reference sequence). The CDR3 extends over 14 amino acids. Full variable domain (missing parts from reference TRBV30 and TRBJ2-2): SQTIHQWPATLVQPVGSPLSLECTVEGTSNPNLYWYRQAAGRGLQLLFYSVGIGQISSEVPQNLSASRPQDRQFILSSKKLLLSDSGFYLCAWSGDSNTGELFFGEGSRLTVL.